The 32 T cell receptor beta chains reported below all come from one sample, sequenced in a study of Ad26.COV2.S vaccination and SARS-CoV-2 variants. Described treatment: over 15 received Ad26.COV2.S at low or high dose, single or two shots; about 5 received placebo; per-sample allocation not given. Day 63 after the first injection of vaccine or placebo was the sampling time. Only in-frame clones appear in the TCRdb table, and some are missing; sequencing was by immunoSEQ multiplex PCR. The table shows some 270,000 clones, with approximately 88% occurring only once. Sample: peripheral blood, taken in a trial of Ad26.COV2.S vaccine versus placebo. These receptors all come from a person aged 18-60 years who received the Ad26.COV2.S COVID-19 vaccine or a placebo.

This clone appeared a few times. This sequence joins TRBV6-1 and TRBJ1-5; the match to TRBD1 covers 9 bases. This CDR3 contains 16 residues. Per germline, CDR1 MNHNS and CDR2 SASEGT. With 4 bases clipped from V and 1 base from J, the junction kept 5 bases outside the gene matches. The CDR3 sequence is CASSAGQGGSNQPQHF. The CDR3 DNA reads TGTGCCAGCAGTGCGGGACAGGGCGGCAGCAATCAGCCCCAGCATTTT.

V usage is TRBV6-5 and J usage is TRBJ1-5; 7 bases align to TRBD1. This CDR3 spans 14 amino acids. The germline V gene encodes CDR1 MNHEY and CDR2 SVGAGI. J gave up 3 bases and V 7 bases, and 6 bases lay outside the gene matches. For the CDR3, the DNA is TGTGCCAGCATAGAAGGACAGGCCAATCAGCCCCAGCATTTT. It is translated as CASIEGQANQPQHF.

CDR3 region: CASSIRQQRQPQHF. CDR3 DNA: TGTGCCAGTAGTATTAGACAGCAAAGGCAGCCCCAGCATTTT. The chain uses TRBV19 and TRBJ1-5, with D possibly TRBD1 on 5 matching bases. The CDR3 loop spans 14 amino acids. V shed 3 bases and J shed 7 bases, with 13 bases lying between them. Germline loops: CDR1 LNHDA, CDR2 SQIVND (reference sequence). Filled out from reference TRBV19 and TRBJ1-5, the complete variable domain reads DGGITQSPKYLFRKEGQNVTLSCEQNLNHDAMYWYRQDPGQGLRLIYYSQIVNDFQKGDIAEGYSVSREKKESFPLTVTSAQKNPTAFYLCASSIRQQRQPQHFGDGTRLSIL.

The rearrangement joins TRBV4-3 to TRBJ1-6, with D perhaps matching TRBD1 (5 bases). This CDR3 has 15 residues. V shed 4 bases and J shed 9 bases, with 16 bases lying between them. Germline CDR1 and CDR2: LGHNA and YSLEER. The DNA for the CDR3 is TGCGCCAGCAGCCTCGAGACAGTTGGCGGTTCACCCCTCCACTTT. This translates into CASSLETVGGSPLHF.

V and J are TRBV14 and TRBJ1-6; the D is unclear. V was pared by 4 bases and J by 5 bases, with 15 bases between. This CDR3 spans 16 amino acids. Germline lookup yields CDR1 SGHDN and CDR2 FVKESK. CDR3 loop: CASSLTRAVNNSPLHF. The CDR3 DNA sequence: TGTGCCAGCAGCCTGACAAGGGCGGTAAATAATTCACCCCTCCACTTT.

The count of this clone is one. V usage is TRBV30 and J usage is TRBJ1-2, with D hard to call. The CDR3 totals 13 residues. Germline V gene sequence: CDR1 GTSNPN, CDR2 SVGIG (reference sequence). The germline V and J ends were trimmed by 0 bases and 4 bases, with 9 bases remaining between them. The CDR3 DNA reads TGTGCCTGGAGTGTACAGACCGCCTATGGCTACACCTTC. It encodes CAWSVQTAYGYTF. Drawing the rest from reference TRBV30 and TRBJ1-2, the complete variable domain is SQTIHQWPATLVQPVGSPLSLECTVEGTSNPNLYWYRQAAGRGLQLLFYSVGIGQISSEVPQNLSASRPQDRQFILSSKKLLLSDSGFYLCAWSVQTAYGYTFGSGTRLTVV.

The CDR3 DNA is TGCGCCAGCAGCCAATTCAGCGCTAATGAAAAACTGTTTTTT. Residues: CASSQFSANEKLFF. The V call is TRBV4-1, the J call TRBJ1-4, with D hard to call. Germline CDR1 and CDR2: MGHRA and YSYEKL. Trimming took off 2 bases at V and 3 bases at J, with 7 bases between the two ends. The CDR3 is made up of 14 amino acids.

The V and J genes are TRBV27 and TRBJ1-6, with 10 positions matching TRBD1. The CDR3 sequence is 17 residues long. V was clipped by 4 bases and J by 7 bases; unmatched bases: 10. Per the germline V gene, CDR1 is MNHEY and CDR2 is SMNVEV (reference sequence). The CDR3 DNA reads as TGTGCCAGCAGTTGGAGGGGACAGGGGAGTGTCAATTCACCCCTCCACTTT. Its translation is CASSWRGQGSVNSPLHF.

The chain employs TRBV9 and TRBJ2-1, with D tentatively TRBD1 (5 bases). This CDR3 has 15 amino acids. In germline, CDR1 is SGDLS, CDR2 YYNGEE. V dropped 3 bases and J dropped 7 bases, with 17 bases sitting between them. CDR3 DNA sequence: TGTGCCAGCAGCGCCCTAGGCAGGGCGCTAAATGAGCAGTTCTTC. Translated: CASSALGRALNEQFF.

This clone was observed once. Here the CDR3 DNA reads TGTGCCAGCAGTTACTATGGGATTAGCAATCAGCCCCAGCATTTT. Residues: CASSYYGISNQPQHF. The chain is built from TRBV6-2 or TRBV6-3 and TRBJ1-5, with D unclear. CDR1 is MNHEY and CDR2 is SVGEGT in the germline V gene. V lost 1 base to trimming and J lost 0 bases, with 7 bases between them. This CDR3 comprises 15 residues.

This clone was seen just once. The rearrangement links TRBV5-4 to TRBJ2-1; 14 bases line up with TRBD2. Trimming took 3 bases from V and 9 from J; bases not matched to a gene: 8. Germline V gene lookup returns CDR1 SGHNT and CDR2 YYREEE (reference sequence). The CDR3 is 16 residues long. The CDR3 DNA reads as TGTGCCAGCAGCTCGGGGACTAGCGGGAGCTTCGCTGAGCAGTTCTTC. It encodes CASSSGTSGSFAEQFF.

The V and J genes are TRBV29-1 and TRBJ2-1, with 9 bases identical to TRBD2. The CDR3 consists of 15 residues. Trimming removed 4 bases from V and 7 bases from J; junction bases left unmatched: 11. Germline V gives CDR1 SQVTM, CDR2 ANQGSEA. As DNA, the CDR3 is TGCAGCGTTGCGGCCGTAGCGGGAGAGGGTAATGAGCAGTTCTTC. The encoded protein is CSVAAVAGEGNEQFF.

The chain couples TRBV7-9 to TRBJ1-1; D gene ambiguous. The CDR3 is 12 residues long. Trimming stripped 5 bases from V and 1 base from J, with 5 bases between. In germline, CDR1 is SEHNR, CDR2 FQNEAQ (reference sequence). In nucleotides, the CDR3 is TGTGCCAGCAGCCGATCGAACACTGAAGCTTTCTTT. Protein sequence: CASSRSNTEAFF.

The chain couples TRBV27 to TRBJ2-1; 7 bases match TRBD2. CDR1 MNHEY and CDR2 SMNVEV come from the germline V gene (reference sequence). CDR3 length: 16 residues. After removal of 5 bases from V and 6 bases from J, the junction contained 13 bases not matched to a gene. The CDR3 DNA is TGTGCCAGCAGTCGAGTCGCGGGAGCTGAGGGCAATGAGCAGTTCTTC. Translation gives CASSRVAGAEGNEQFF.

V usage is TRBV24-1 and J usage is TRBJ1-5, with D perhaps matching TRBD1 (6 bases). Germline lookup yields CDR1 KGHDR and CDR2 SFDVKD. The CDR3 runs to 14 residues. Trimming stripped 9 bases from V and 1 base from J, with 12 bases between. The CDR3 protein is CATRGAGSNQPQHF. CDR3 nucleotide sequence: TGTGCCACCCGGGGGGCGGGGAGCAATCAGCCCCAGCATTTT.

The chain joins TRBV7-3 to TRBJ1-1; the D is unclear. Trimming took off 2 bases at V and 1 base at J, with 8 bases between the two ends. Germline values: CDR1 SGHTA, CDR2 FQGTGA. This CDR3 spans 14 amino acids. CDR3 amino acids: CASSLGVENTEAFF. CDR3 sequence (DNA): TGTGCCAGCAGCTTAGGAGTTGAGAACACTGAAGCTTTCTTT. Full variable domain (outside the CDR3, taken from reference TRBV7-3 and TRBJ1-1): GAGVSQTPSNKVTEKGKYVELRCDPISGHTALYWYRQSLGQGPEFLIYFQGTGAADDSGLPNDRFFAVRPEGSVSTLKIQRTERGDSAVYLCASSLGVENTEAFFGQGTRLTVV.

The CDR3 spells CASSEDRDTGELFF. The CDR3 DNA reads as TGTGCCAGTAGTGAAGACAGGGACACCGGGGAGCTGTTTTTT. The chain combines TRBV19 with TRBJ2-2, with 7 nucleotides matching TRBD1. Germline V lookup: CDR1 LNHDA, CDR2 SQIVND (reference sequence). J gave up 3 bases and V 5 bases, and 3 bases lay outside the gene matches. This CDR3 comprises 14 residues.

This chain links TRBV21-1 with TRBJ1-1. TRBV21-1 counts as a pseudogene. There are 15 residues in the CDR3. CDR3 DNA sequence: TGTGCTAGCAGCACGGAGGGGGGGAAGAACACTGAAGCTTTCTTT. Translating it yields CASSTEGGKNTEAFF.

The chain employs TRBV5-6 and TRBJ1-3, with 9 bases identical to TRBD1. The V gene's germline CDR1 is SGHDT and CDR2 YYEEEE. The J segment lost 3 bases and the V segment lost 0 bases, leaving 4 bases of the junction unmatched. This CDR3 is 16 amino acids long. The DNA of the CDR3 is TGTGCCAGCAGCTTGGGACAGGGGGTTAGTGGAAACACCATATATTTT. It yields the protein CASSLGQGVSGNTIYF. Looking up the rest from reference TRBV5-6 and TRBJ1-3 gives the full variable domain: DAGVTQSPTHLIKTRGQQVTLRCSPKSGHDTVSWYQQALGQGPQFIFQYYEEEERQRGNFPDRFSGHQFPNYSSELNVNALLLGDSALYLCASSLGQGVSGNTIYFGEGSWLTVV.

The sample holds a few counts of this clone. The rearrangement joins TRBV15 to TRBJ1-1, with D possibly being TRBD1 (6 bases). V was trimmed by 5 bases and J by 3 bases, leaving 13 bases between them. The CDR3 has 14 amino acids. Germline-derived CDR1 and CDR2 are LNHNV and YYDKDF (reference sequence). The CDR3 DNA reads as TGTGCCACCAGCGGGGGCCCTTGGGACACTGAAGCTTTCTTT. Translated, it gives CATSGGPWDTEAFF.

V is TRBV5-4 and J is TRBJ2-7; D gene uncertain. Trimming took off 1 base at V and 0 bases at J, with 8 bases between the two ends. From germline, CDR1 is SGHNT and CDR2 YYREEE (reference sequence). This CDR3 is 14 amino acids long. The CDR3 nucleotides read TGTGCCAGCAGCTTGCTGGTCAACTCCTACGAGCAGTACTTC. Its translation is CASSLLVNSYEQYF. The full variable domain, rest sourced from reference TRBV5-4 and TRBJ2-7, is ETGVTQSPTHLIKTRGQQVTLRCSSQSGHNTVSWYQQALGQGPQFIFQYYREEENGRGNFPPRFSGLQFPNYSSELNVNALELDDSALYLCASSLLVNSYEQYFGPGTRLTVT.

The rearrangement joins TRBV11-1 to TRBJ1-1; no definite D call. The CDR3 contains 13 residues. CDR1 SGHAT and CDR2 FQDESV come from the germline V gene (reference sequence). With 8 bases removed from V and 1 base from J, the gap between germline ends came to 11 bases. The DNA of the CDR3 is TGTGCCAGCGGCGACCGGGGGAACACTGAAGCTTTCTTT. Translating it yields CASGDRGNTEAFF.

The CDR3 region is CASSLIQGLRTGELFF. CDR3 DNA sequence: TGTGCCAGCAGCTTGATCCAGGGATTAAGGACCGGGGAGCTGTTTTTT. The V and J genes are TRBV5-6 and TRBJ2-2, with D perhaps TRBD1 (5 bases). The germline gives CDR1 SGHDT, CDR2 YYEEEE. The V and J ends lost 1 base and 5 bases respectively, with 15 bases between them. This CDR3 has 16 amino acids.

This clone was seen only a few times. The sample carries other DNA sequences with the same CDR3. V gene TRBV7-3 combines with J gene TRBJ1-1, with a possible D match to TRBD1 (6 bases). V dropped 2 bases and J dropped 3 bases, with 7 bases sitting between them. This CDR3 region has 13 residues. The germline gives CDR1 SGHTA, CDR2 FQGTGA. CDR3 residues: CASSLYRDTEAFF. In DNA, the CDR3 is TGTGCCAGCAGCTTATACAGGGACACTGAAGCTTTCTTT.

The V gene is TRBV18, the J gene TRBJ1-2, with a weak D call TRBD1 (5 bases). The CDR3 runs to 17 residues. Trimming cost V 3 bases and J 8 bases, with 25 bases left between them. In germline, CDR1 is KGHSH, CDR2 LQKENI. CDR3 DNA sequence: TGTGCCAGCTCACCGCGGCTCGGGAACGGGGACTTTACCGGCTACACCTTC. Amino acid sequence: CASSPRLGNGDFTGYTF.

The rearrangement joins TRBV7-8 to TRBJ1-2; the D is unclear. Germline V CDR1 and CDR2: SGHVS, FQNEAQ. Trimming removed 0 bases from V and 4 bases from J, with 6 bases in between. This CDR3 has 13 residues. CDR3 sequence reads: CASSLAGFYGYTF. The CDR3 DNA reads as TGTGCCAGCAGCTTAGCAGGGTTCTATGGCTACACCTTC. Together with reference TRBV7-8 and TRBJ1-2, the CDR3 gives the full variable domain: GAGVSQSPRYKVAKRGQDVALRCDPISGHVSLFWYQQALGQGPEFLTYFQNEAQLDKSGLPSDRFFAERPEGSVSTLKIQRTQQEDSAVYLCASSLAGFYGYTFGSGTRLTVV.

The chain has TRBV7-3 and TRBJ2-2, with 9 bases that match TRBD1. The ends lost 0 bases at V and 6 bases at J; junction bases unmatched: 2. The CDR3 contains 15 residues. Germline CDR1 SGHTA, CDR2 FQGTGA. CDR3: CASSLTGTGSGELFF. The CDR3 nucleotides read TGTGCCAGCAGCTTAACTGGGACAGGGTCCGGGGAGCTGTTTTTT.

The chain joins TRBV11-2 to TRBJ2-1; tentative D call: TRBD1 (6 bases). Germline V lookup: CDR1 SGHAT, CDR2 FQNNGV. This CDR3 has 17 residues. Between the trimmed V and J ends, which lost 4 bases and 7 bases, there was a span of 23 bases. CDR3 DNA: TGTGCCAGCAGCTCCCCCCGGGGCAGGGGATCTCGGAATGAGCAGTTCTTC. This translates into CASSSPRGRGSRNEQFF.

The rearrangement joins TRBV19 to TRBJ2-3; 9 positions match TRBD1. This CDR3 spans 15 amino acids. Germline V gives CDR1 LNHDA, CDR2 SQIVND (reference sequence). J gave up 4 bases and V 5 bases, and 7 bases lay outside the gene matches. The CDR3 DNA reads as TGTGCCAGTAGTCACCGGGACAGGGATGCAGATACGCAGTATTTT. This gives the protein CASSHRDRDADTQYF.

V and J are TRBV7-6 and TRBJ2-5; TRBD2 matches at 14 bases. V lost 5 bases and J lost 6; bases outside the gene matches: 8. The CDR3 extends over 16 amino acids. Germline CDR1 and CDR2: SGHVS and FNYEAQ. The CDR3 sequence is CASSATSGGAPKTQYF. The CDR3, as DNA: TGTGCCAGCAGCGCGACTAGCGGGGGGGCCCCGAAGACCCAGTACTTC.

The J gene is TRBJ2-7, the V gene TRBV5-1; 9 bases fit TRBD1. Germline CDR1 is SGHRS and CDR2 is YFSETQ. The CDR3 loop spans 14 amino acids. V dropped 6 bases and J dropped 0; count of bases not matched to a gene: 4. The CDR3 loop reads CASKKTGGSYEQYF. In nucleotides, the CDR3 is TGCGCCAGCAAAAAGACAGGGGGCTCCTACGAGCAGTACTTC.

V usage is TRBV7-9 and J usage is TRBJ2-1; 8 nucleotides match TRBD2. Germline-derived CDR1 and CDR2 are SEHNR and FQNEAQ (reference sequence). J gave up 7 bases and V 5 bases, and 16 bases lay outside the gene matches. CDR3 length: 17 residues. The CDR3 spells CASSPFGREGPRNEQFF. The CDR3 nucleotides are TGTGCCAGCAGCCCCTTCGGACGGGAGGGCCCTCGGAATGAGCAGTTCTTC. The entire variable domain, with the rest obtained from reference TRBV7-9 and TRBJ2-1, is as follows: DTGVSQNPRHKITKRGQNVTFRCDPISEHNRLYWYRQTLGQGPEFLTYFQNEAQLEKSRLLSDRFSAERPKGSFSTLEIQRTEQGDSAMYLCASSPFGREGPRNEQFFGPGTRLTVL.